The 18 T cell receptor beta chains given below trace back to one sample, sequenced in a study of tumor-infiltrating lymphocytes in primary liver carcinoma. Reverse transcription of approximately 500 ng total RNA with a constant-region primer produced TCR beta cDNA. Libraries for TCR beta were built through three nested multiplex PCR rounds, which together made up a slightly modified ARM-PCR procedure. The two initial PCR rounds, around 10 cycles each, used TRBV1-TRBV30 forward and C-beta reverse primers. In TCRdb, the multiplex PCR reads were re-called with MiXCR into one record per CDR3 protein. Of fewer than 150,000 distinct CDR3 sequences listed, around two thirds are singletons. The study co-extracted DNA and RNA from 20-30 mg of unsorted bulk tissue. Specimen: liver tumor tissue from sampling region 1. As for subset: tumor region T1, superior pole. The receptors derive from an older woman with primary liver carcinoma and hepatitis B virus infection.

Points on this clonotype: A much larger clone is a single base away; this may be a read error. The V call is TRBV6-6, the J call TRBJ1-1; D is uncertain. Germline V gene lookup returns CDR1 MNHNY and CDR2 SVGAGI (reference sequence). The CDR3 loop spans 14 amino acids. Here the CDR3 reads CAGSYGPLNTEAFF. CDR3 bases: TGTGCCGGCAGTTACGGACCACTGAACACTGAAGCTTTCTTT.

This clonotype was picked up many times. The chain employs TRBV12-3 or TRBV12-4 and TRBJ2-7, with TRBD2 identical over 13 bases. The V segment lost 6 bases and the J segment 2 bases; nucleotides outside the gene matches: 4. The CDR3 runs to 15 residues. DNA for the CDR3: TGTGCCAGCAGCCTCGGGACTAGCGGGACCTACGAGCAGTACTTC. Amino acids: CASSLGTSGTYEQYF.

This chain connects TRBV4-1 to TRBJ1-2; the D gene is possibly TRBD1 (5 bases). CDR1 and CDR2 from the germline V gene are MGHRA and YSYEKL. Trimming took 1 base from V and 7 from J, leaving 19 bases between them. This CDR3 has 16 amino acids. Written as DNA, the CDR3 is TGCGCCAGCAGCCAAGTAGAAACGGGGACCGGCTCTGGCTACACCTTC. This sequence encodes CASSQVETGTGSGYTF.

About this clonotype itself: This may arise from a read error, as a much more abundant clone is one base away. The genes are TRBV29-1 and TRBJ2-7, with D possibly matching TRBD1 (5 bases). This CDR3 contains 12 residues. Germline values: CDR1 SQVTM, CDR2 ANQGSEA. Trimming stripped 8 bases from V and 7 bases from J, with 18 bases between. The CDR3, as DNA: TGCAGCAGCTCCATGGGGCGAAATGAGCAGTACTTC. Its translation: CSSSMGRNEQYF.

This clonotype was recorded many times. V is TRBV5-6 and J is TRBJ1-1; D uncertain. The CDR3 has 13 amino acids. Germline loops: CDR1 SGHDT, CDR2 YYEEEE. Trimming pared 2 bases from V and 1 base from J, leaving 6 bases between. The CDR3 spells CASSFPANTEAFF. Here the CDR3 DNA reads TGTGCCAGCAGCTTCCCTGCGAACACTGAAGCTTTCTTT.

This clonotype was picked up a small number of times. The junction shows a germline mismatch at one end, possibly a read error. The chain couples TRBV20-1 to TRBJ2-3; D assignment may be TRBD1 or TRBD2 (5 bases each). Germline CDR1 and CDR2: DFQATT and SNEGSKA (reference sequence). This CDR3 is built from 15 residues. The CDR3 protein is CSARAQRQGADTQYF. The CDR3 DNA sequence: TGTAGTGCCAGAGCACAGCGGCAGGGCGCAGATACGCAGTATTTT.

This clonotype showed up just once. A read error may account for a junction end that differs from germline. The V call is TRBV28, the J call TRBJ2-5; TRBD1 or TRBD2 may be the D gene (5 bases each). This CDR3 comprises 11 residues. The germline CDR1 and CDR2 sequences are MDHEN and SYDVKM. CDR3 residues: CASSSYGTQNF. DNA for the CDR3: TGCGCCAGCAGTTCTTACGGGACCCAGAACTTC.

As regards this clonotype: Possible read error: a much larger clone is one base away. CDR3: CASNARLSYNEQFF. DNA of the CDR3: TGCGCCAGCAATGCTAGGCTCTCCTACAATGAGCAGTTCTTC. This rearrangement joins TRBV10-2 to TRBJ2-1; D is uncertain. The CDR3 totals 14 residues. Trimming pared 7 bases from V and 0 bases from J, leaving 10 bases between. Germline CDR1 is WSHSY and CDR2 is SAAADI.

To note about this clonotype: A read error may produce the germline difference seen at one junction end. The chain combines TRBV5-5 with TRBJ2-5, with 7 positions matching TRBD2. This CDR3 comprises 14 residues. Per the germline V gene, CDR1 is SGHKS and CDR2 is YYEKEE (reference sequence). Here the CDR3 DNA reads TGTGCCAGCACCACGGGAGGCCGCCAAGAGACCCAGTATTTC. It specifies CASTTGGRQETQYF.

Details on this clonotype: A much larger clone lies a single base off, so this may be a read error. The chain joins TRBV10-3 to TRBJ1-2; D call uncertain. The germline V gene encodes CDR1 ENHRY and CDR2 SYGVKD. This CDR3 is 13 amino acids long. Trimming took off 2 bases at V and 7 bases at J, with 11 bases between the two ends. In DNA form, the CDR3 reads TGTGCCATCAGTGAGGTTTACATCGGTGGCTACACCTTC. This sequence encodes CAISEVYIGGYTF.

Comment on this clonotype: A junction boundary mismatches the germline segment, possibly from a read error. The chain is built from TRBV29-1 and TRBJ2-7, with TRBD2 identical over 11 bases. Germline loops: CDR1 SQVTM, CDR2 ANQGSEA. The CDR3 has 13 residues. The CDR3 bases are TGCAGCGTTAGTGGACTAGCGGGTGCCGAGCAATACTTC. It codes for CSVSGLAGAEQYF.

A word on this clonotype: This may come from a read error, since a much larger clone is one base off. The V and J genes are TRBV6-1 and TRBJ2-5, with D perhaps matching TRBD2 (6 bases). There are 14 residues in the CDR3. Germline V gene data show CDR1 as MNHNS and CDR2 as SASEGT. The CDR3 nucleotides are TGTACCAGCATCACTTCTCTTAGCGGACCGACCCAGTACTTC. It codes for CTSITSLSGPTQYF.

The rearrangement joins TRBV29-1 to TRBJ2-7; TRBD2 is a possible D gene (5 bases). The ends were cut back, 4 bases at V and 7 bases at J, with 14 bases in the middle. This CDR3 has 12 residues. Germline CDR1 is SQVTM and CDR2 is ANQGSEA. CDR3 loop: CSVGGSFGEQYF. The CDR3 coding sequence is TGCAGCGTTGGAGGGTCCTTTGGGGAGCAGTACTTC.

CDR3 DNA: TGCGCCAGCAGCATCCAACAGGGTTACGAGGGGGAGCTGTTTTTT. It is translated as CASSIQQGYEGELFF. J is TRBJ2-2 and V is TRBV5-1, with D perhaps TRBD1 (6 bases). Per the germline V gene, CDR1 is SGHRS and CDR2 is YFSETQ. The V end lost 4 bases, the J end lost 8 bases, and 18 bases lay between the germline ends. This CDR3 is built from 15 residues.

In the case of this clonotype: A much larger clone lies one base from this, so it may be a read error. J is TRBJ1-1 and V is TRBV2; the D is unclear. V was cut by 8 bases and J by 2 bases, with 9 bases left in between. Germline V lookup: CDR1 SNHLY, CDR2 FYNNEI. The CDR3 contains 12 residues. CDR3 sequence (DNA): TGTGCCAGCGCTCTCGCCAACACTGAAGCTTTCTTT. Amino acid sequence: CASALANTEAFF.

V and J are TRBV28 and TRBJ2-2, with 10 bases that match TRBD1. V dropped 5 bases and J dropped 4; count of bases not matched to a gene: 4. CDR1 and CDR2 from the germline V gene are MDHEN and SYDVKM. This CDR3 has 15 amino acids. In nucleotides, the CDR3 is TGTGCCAGCAGTACAGACAGGGGGCCCACCGGGGAGCTGTTTTTT. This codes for CASSTDRGPTGELFF.

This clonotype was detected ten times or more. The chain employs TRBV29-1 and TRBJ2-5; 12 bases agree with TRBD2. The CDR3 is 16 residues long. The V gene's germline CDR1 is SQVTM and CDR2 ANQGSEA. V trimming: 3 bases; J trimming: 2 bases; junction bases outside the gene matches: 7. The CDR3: CSVDGWGTSGQETQYF. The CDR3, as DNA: TGCAGCGTTGACGGCTGGGGGACTAGCGGGCAAGAGACCCAGTACTTC.

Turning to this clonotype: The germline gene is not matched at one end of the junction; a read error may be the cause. DNA for the CDR3: TGCGCCACCAACTTCAGACGGACTAGCGGAAACACCGGGGAGCTGCTTTTT. Translated: CATNFRRTSGNTGELLF. The V and J genes are TRBV10-2 and TRBJ2-2, with 10 bases matching TRBD2. Germline V gene sequence: CDR1 WSHSY, CDR2 SAAADI. The length of the CDR3 is 17 residues.